This TCR beta chain was observed in a study of blood T cells in healthy people across ages. Study results and limitations: Unsorted PBMC input precluded a conclusive naive versus antigen-experienced comparison.

This clonotype was observed a handful of times. Antigen: not known. Losses at the gene ends were 6 bases for V and 4 bases for J; bases not matched to a gene: 18. The CDR3 runs to 17 residues. Germline V CDR1 and CDR2: DFQATT, SNEGSKA (reference sequence). Then a second PCR, running roughly 7 to 11 cycles, was carried out with a sample-barcoded 5' primer and a J-beta primer mix. Each cDNA molecule, via a template-switch adaptor with 12 random nucleotides, was tagged. TCRdb ran MiXCR on the 5' RACE reads and lists one entry per CDR3 protein. The sample lists roughly 1.7 million distinct CDR3 sequences; 34% were seen once. Whenever a sample was processed, at least 6 million PBMCs were isolated.

Material for sequencing was blood. The chain uses TRBV20-1 and TRBJ2-1; TRBD1 matches at 7 bases. This sequence was found in a woman aged 25-40 years in good health. The CDR3 DNA reads TGCAGTGCCGGACTGAACAACAGGGGCACCAGGTACAATGAGCAGTTCTTC. Protein: CSAGLNNRGTRYNEQFF.